The sequence of this TCR beta chain was determined in a study of cytomegalovirus exposure and HLA in healthy donors. Notes on the study in general: The TCR clusters that emerged in the first cohort tended, a later analysis found, to co-occur in the approximately 120 validation repertoires. In vitro experiments confirmed that a few CMV-associated chains were specific for CMV antigens. The authors enumerated around 150 TCR beta chains as linked to cytomegalovirus.

As for this clone: Its antigen is still unknown.

The protocol was immunoSEQ multiplex PCR, while the TCRdb copy is restricted to in-frame clones and leaves out a portion. The repertoire holds a few hundred thousand clones, with roughly 90% as singletons. CDR1 is GTSNPN and CDR2 is SVGIG in the germline V gene (reference sequence). This CDR3 is 15 amino acids long. V was cut by 7 bases and J by 0 bases, with 17 bases left in between. The donors belonged to the roughly 120-subject validation cohort, separate from the roughly 720-subject first cohort. This rearrangement joins TRBV30 to TRBJ2-3, with D perhaps matching TRBD1 (6 bases). Sequenced sample: PBMCs. The TCR originated in a woman under 30 in good health and CMV-seronegative. The CDR3: CASSPGDLSTDTQYF. The CDR3 DNA sequence: TGTGCCTCCTCGCCAGGGGATCTTAGCACAGATACGCAGTATTTT.